This is a list of T cell receptor beta chains from one sample in a study of T cell responses to AZD1222 COVID-19 vaccine. Profiled with immunoSEQ multiplex PCR; TCRdb holds only in-frame clones, not every one. The repertoire holds about 140,000 clones, with roughly nine tenths as singletons. Sequenced material: peripheral blood, taken 28 days after the second AZD1222 dose. These TCRs come from an adult who received the AZD1222 COVID-19 vaccine. Each CDR3 is given with its conserved first and last residue. The order of the fields is V gene, J gene, CDR3 protein.

v_gene: TRBV28; j_gene: TRBJ1-3; CDR3aa: CASSWTGGTGNTIYF
v_gene: TRBV6-6; j_gene: TRBJ1-2; CDR3aa: CASRPRVRNYGYTF
v_gene: TRBV7-9; j_gene: TRBJ1-1; CDR3aa: CASSHPQGTEAFF
v_gene: TRBV9; j_gene: TRBJ1-6; CDR3aa: CASSVEDVNNSPLHF
v_gene: TRBV15; j_gene: TRBJ2-3; CDR3aa: CATSVGGTDTQYF
v_gene: TRBV5-1; j_gene: TRBJ1-1; CDR3aa: CASSSMQGWETEAFF
v_gene: TRBV9; j_gene: TRBJ2-1; CDR3aa: CATHPCLRQERGEQFF
v_gene: TRBV6-6; j_gene: TRBJ1-2; CDR3aa: CASSPTGDGLGGYTF
v_gene: TRBV7-2; j_gene: TRBJ2-5; CDR3aa: CASSLHTGHLETQYF
v_gene: TRBV20-1; j_gene: TRBJ1-2; CDR3aa: CSASYRYAGYGYTF
v_gene: TRBV7-2; j_gene: TRBJ2-1; CDR3aa: CASSATGLANEQFF
v_gene: TRBV6-2/TRBV6-3; j_gene: TRBJ2-1; CDR3aa: CASSYGTGGYEQFF
v_gene: TRBV7-9; j_gene: TRBJ1-4; CDR3aa: CASSLGPPNEKLFF
v_gene: TRBV7-8; j_gene: TRBJ1-5; CDR3aa: CASSLLRVDSNQPQHF
v_gene: TRBV3-1/TRBV3-2; j_gene: TRBJ2-7; CDR3aa: CASSYSGTSYEQYF
v_gene: TRBV6-1; j_gene: TRBJ1-1; CDR3aa: CASSEIREEAFF
v_gene: TRBV5-4; j_gene: TRBJ1-4; CDR3aa: CASSFQGTNEKLFF
v_gene: TRBV27; j_gene: TRBJ2-1; CDR3aa: CASSPGIYNEQFF
v_gene: TRBV28; j_gene: TRBJ2-5; CDR3aa: CASSLGRAQETQYF
v_gene: TRBV4-1; j_gene: TRBJ1-1; CDR3aa: CASSQGTGGGTEAFF
v_gene: TRBV7-9; j_gene: TRBJ2-1; CDR3aa: CASSRSGRATNEQFF
v_gene: TRBV10-3; j_gene: TRBJ1-5; CDR3aa: CAISGLAGVNQPQHF
v_gene: TRBV28; j_gene: TRBJ2-2; CDR3aa: CASSASVTGIRELFF
v_gene: TRBV9; j_gene: TRBJ2-3; CDR3aa: CASSVDRAGGPSDTQYF
v_gene: TRBV9; j_gene: TRBJ2-1; CDR3aa: CASSVRSAGGITHEQFF
v_gene: TRBV6-5; j_gene: TRBJ1-5; CDR3aa: CASSYSSRANQPQHF
v_gene: TRBV19; j_gene: TRBJ1-2; CDR3aa: CASSMTGGYGYTF
v_gene: TRBV11-2; j_gene: TRBJ1-2; CDR3aa: CASSFAGGTNYGYTF
v_gene: TRBV5-1; j_gene: TRBJ1-3; CDR3aa: CASRGNWAGNTIYF
v_gene: TRBV29-1; j_gene: TRBJ1-2; CDR3aa: CSVEDQNGYGYTF
v_gene: TRBV19; j_gene: TRBJ2-3; CDR3aa: CASSIKRLTDTQYF
v_gene: TRBV7-2; j_gene: TRBJ1-3; CDR3aa: CASSRLGGSSGNTIYF
v_gene: TRBV28; j_gene: TRBJ2-1; CDR3aa: CASRQLAGYNEQFF
v_gene: TRBV5-4; j_gene: TRBJ1-3; CDR3aa: CASSADRFGNTIYF
v_gene: TRBV7-9; j_gene: TRBJ1-1; CDR3aa: CASSLSGANTEAFF
v_gene: TRBV5-6; j_gene: TRBJ1-6; CDR3aa: CASSLQGPTPLHF
v_gene: TRBV29-1; j_gene: TRBJ1-2; CDR3aa: CSVERFDRNYGYTF
v_gene: TRBV24-1; j_gene: TRBJ2-5; CDR3aa: CATRGTGEETQYF
v_gene: TRBV5-1; j_gene: TRBJ1-1; CDR3aa: CASSSQQGPNTEAFF
v_gene: TRBV4-1; j_gene: TRBJ2-5; CDR3aa: CASSQEGLGLLETQYF
v_gene: TRBV19; j_gene: TRBJ1-3; CDR3aa: CASSHRGQGNTIYF
v_gene: TRBV7-9; j_gene: TRBJ1-2; CDR3aa: CASSFSQANYGYTF
v_gene: TRBV5-1; j_gene: TRBJ2-3; CDR3aa: CASSREDGWGTDTQYF
v_gene: TRBV3-1/TRBV3-2; j_gene: TRBJ1-2; CDR3aa: CASSQDPRTLTNYGYTF
v_gene: TRBV7-9; j_gene: TRBJ2-1; CDR3aa: CASSLATGTYEINEQFF
v_gene: TRBV25-1; j_gene: TRBJ2-2; CDR3aa: CASSGGANTGELFF
v_gene: TRBV15; j_gene: TRBJ1-5; CDR3aa: CATSIDRGNQPQHF
v_gene: TRBV6-2/TRBV6-3; j_gene: TRBJ1-6; CDR3aa: CASSLSQDNSPLHF
v_gene: TRBV28; j_gene: TRBJ1-1; CDR3aa: CASSFGTGAFF
v_gene: TRBV2; j_gene: TRBJ1-4; CDR3aa: CASNLGVFGEKLFF
v_gene: TRBV6-2/TRBV6-3; j_gene: TRBJ2-2; CDR3aa: CASSYLLGTGELFF